A selection of T cell receptor beta chains follows, all from one sample in a study of blood T cell repertoires in COVID-19. Measured with immunoSEQ multiplex PCR; TCRdb has only the in-frame clones, and not every one. In the table there are some 270,000 clones, approximately 83% of which are singletons. Sequencing was performed on PBMCs or T cells enriched from blood (not recorded which). These receptors were taken from a man aged 50 to 60 who had recovered from COVID-19. The CDR3 runs from the conserved cysteine through the conserved F or W. The D gene is left open where the match is weak. Some rows mark clone size as missing; the rest say once, few, many or name a class of expanded clone.

abundance	d_gene	v_gene	j_gene	CDR3nt	CDR3aa
.	TRBD1	TRBV7-3	TRBJ2-1	TGTGCCAGCAGCGACCCAACAGGGGAAGTCGGGTACAATGAGCAGTTCTTC	CASSDPTGEVGYNEQFF
.	.	TRBV10-1	TRBJ2-3	TGCGCCAGCAGTGGAACAGCCAGCACAGATACGCAGTATTTT	CASSGTASTDTQYF
.	.	TRBV19	TRBJ1-2	TGTGCCAGTAGCACAGGACAGAACTATGGCTACACCTTC	CASSTGQNYGYTF
.	.	TRBV30	TRBJ1-6	TGTGCCTGGAGTGTACCTGGCGGGAATTCACCCCTCCACTTT	CAWSVPGGNSPLHF
once	TRBD1	TRBV9	TRBJ1-3	TGTGCCAGCAGCGTAGAGGGGGCAGGGTTCTCTGGAAACACCATATATTTT	CASSVEGAGFSGNTIYF
once	TRBD2	TRBV3-1/TRBV3-2	TRBJ2-7	TGTGCCAGCAGCCAAGCGGGAGGGCCTGATGAGCAGTACTTC	CASSQAGGPDEQYF
.	TRBD1	TRBV4-1	TRBJ1-2	TGCGCCAGCAGCCCTACAGGGGGTGGCTATGGCTACACCTTC	CASSPTGGGYGYTF
.	TRBD1	TRBV3-1/TRBV3-2	TRBJ2-7	TGTGCCAGCAGCCTGGGACAGGGGCGGTACGAGCAGTACTTC	CASSLGQGRYEQYF
.	TRBD2	TRBV25-1	TRBJ2-1	TGTGCCAGCAGTTCAACCGGGACTAGCCTAAAGAATGAGCAGTTCTTC	CASSSTGTSLKNEQFF
.	.	TRBV18	TRBJ2-3	TGTGCCAGCTCACCTTTTGGGACAACTAGCACAGATACGCAGTATTTT	CASSPFGTTSTDTQYF
.	.	TRBV27	TRBJ1-3	TGTGCCAGCAGGAAAGGCCTAAGTGGAGACTCTGGAAACACCATATATTTT	CASRKGLSGDSGNTIYF
many	.	TRBV5-1	TRBJ1-1	TGCGCCAGCAGCTCGCTATCAAACACTGAAGCTTTCTTT	CASSSLSNTEAFF
.	.	TRBV12-3/TRBV12-4	TRBJ1-1	TGTGCCAGCAGTTTAGGGCCCATCAATGAAGCTTTCTTT	CASSLGPINEAFF